The 24 T cell receptor beta chains in this list originate from one sample, sequenced in a study of response to subunit inactivated influenza vaccine. TCRdb reprocessed the RT-PCR reads via MiXCR and lists one record per CDR3 protein. This repertoire shows more than 450,000 distinct CDR3 sequences, around 8% found once; its top ten account for around 13%. Sequenced here: PBMCs from blood, sampled roughly 24 months after vaccination. These receptors were collected from a man between 50 and 75 years old who received an inactivated influenza vaccine.

This chain links TRBV6-4 with TRBJ2-5; the match to TRBD1 covers 10 bases. The ends lost 7 bases at V and 3 bases at J; junction bases unmatched: 2. Germline V lookup: CDR1 MRHNA, CDR2 SNTAGT. The CDR3 has 13 residues. CDR3: CASIGTGEETQYF. The CDR3 coding sequence is TGTGCCAGCATTGGGACAGGGGAAGAGACCCAGTACTTC.

The V call is TRBV2, the J call TRBJ2-2, with D perhaps matching TRBD2 (6 bases). The germline V gene encodes CDR1 SNHLY and CDR2 FYNNEI. The CDR3 is made up of 15 amino acids. Trimming took off 7 bases at V and 7 bases at J, with 19 bases between the two ends. Here the CDR3 reads CASTSDGGLVGELFF. The DNA for the CDR3 is TGTGCCAGCACCTCCGACGGGGGATTGGTCGGGGAGCTGTTTTTT.

The chain has TRBV5-1 and TRBJ2-1; 12 bases are a match to TRBD2. Germline V lookup: CDR1 SGHRS, CDR2 YFSETQ. Germline trimming cut 6 bases from V and 0 bases from J; bases unmatched to any gene: 10. The CDR3 runs to 18 residues. CDR3 sequence (DNA): TGCGCCAGCACCCAGACTAGCGGGAGACCATCCTCCTACAATGAGCAGTTCTTC. It codes for CASTQTSGRPSSYNEQFF.

V usage is TRBV7-9 and J usage is TRBJ2-1, with 12 bases lining up with TRBD2. The CDR3 is 14 amino acids. Germline assignment: CDR1 SEHNR and CDR2 FQNEAQ (reference sequence). J was trimmed by 10 bases and V by 5 bases; bases with no gene match: 6. The CDR3, as DNA: TGTGCCAGCAGCAACCTAGCGGGAGGGGGAGAGCAGTTCTTC. Protein product: CASSNLAGGGEQFF.

V is TRBV20-1 and J is TRBJ1-1, with 7 bases fitting TRBD1. Germline trimming cut 1 base from V and 4 bases from J; bases unmatched to any gene: 6. The CDR3 consists of 14 residues. CDR1 is DFQATT and CDR2 is SNEGSKA in the germline V gene (reference sequence). The CDR3 DNA reads as TGCAGTGCTAGAGGTGAATCAGGGGGCACTGAAGCTTTCTTT. Amino acid sequence: CSARGESGGTEAFF.

This clonotype showed up just a few times. This rearrangement joins TRBV3-1 to TRBJ1-1, with no clear D. V lost 6 bases and J 1 base, leaving 9 bases between the germline ends. Germline V gives CDR1 LGHDT, CDR2 YNNKEL (reference sequence). The CDR3 is 13 residues long. CDR3 protein: CASSSSQNTEAFF. The CDR3 nucleotides are TGTGCCAGCAGTTCTTCACAGAACACTGAAGCTTTCTTT.

The sample holds a few counts of this clonotype. This rearrangement joins TRBV5-1 to TRBJ2-1; TRBD2 aligns across 14 bases. V gave up 4 bases and J gave up 7 bases; unmatched junction bases: 7. The CDR3 totals 16 residues. Germline loops: CDR1 SGHRS, CDR2 YFSETQ. The CDR3 DNA follows: TGCGCCAGCAGCACGGGACTAGCGGGAGTGCGGAATGAGCAGTTCTTC. Translating it yields CASSTGLAGVRNEQFF.

This clonotype was picked up many times. The genes are TRBV28 and TRBJ1-1; D is possibly TRBD1 (6 bases). Germline V CDR1 and CDR2: MDHEN, SYDVKM. Trimming removed 2 bases from V and 0 bases from J, with 10 bases in between. The CDR3 runs to 15 residues. The CDR3 DNA follows: TGTGCCAGCAGTTTACCCCCAGGGGTGAACACTGAAGCTTTCTTT. This codes for CASSLPPGVNTEAFF.

This chain joins TRBV20-1 and TRBJ2-4; no firm D call. Germline CDR1 is DFQATT and CDR2 is SNEGSKA (reference sequence). Trimming pared 0 bases from V and 0 bases from J, leaving 12 bases between. The CDR3 totals 16 residues. The CDR3: CSARDLKDLAKNIQYF. As DNA, the CDR3 is TGCAGTGCTAGAGATTTAAAGGACCTAGCCAAAAACATTCAGTACTTC.

There are a few counts of this clonotype. The chain links TRBV20-1 to TRBJ2-7; 9 nucleotides match TRBD2. The CDR3 length is 14 residues. With 5 bases clipped from V and 6 bases from J, the junction kept 11 bases outside the gene matches. The V gene's germline CDR1 is DFQATT and CDR2 SNEGSKA (reference sequence). The CDR3 DNA sequence: TGCAGTGCTCAGTCCCCTAGCGGGGCGGGCGAGCAGTACTTC. Its protein is CSAQSPSGAGEQYF.

This sequence joins TRBV4-2 and TRBJ2-6; 10 bases align to TRBD1. This CDR3 region has 18 residues. The V gene end was trimmed by 4 bases and the J gene end by 3 bases; junction bases not matched to a gene: 9. CDR1 is LGHNA and CDR2 is YNFKEQ in the germline V gene. The chain's CDR3 is CASSPLRDRGFGANVLTF. The CDR3 coding sequence is TGTGCCAGCAGCCCCCTCCGGGACAGGGGTTTTGGGGCCAACGTCCTGACTTTC.

The CDR3 loop reads CASSYFGPNQPQHF. The DNA of the CDR3 is TGTGCCAGCAGTTACTTCGGGCCTAATCAGCCCCAGCATTTT. The chain carries TRBV6-2 or TRBV6-3 and TRBJ1-5; D call uncertain. Germline V gene sequence: CDR1 MNHEY, CDR2 SVGEGT. The CDR3 runs to 14 residues. Deletions cut 1 base from V and 4 bases from J, with 8 bases between.

This clonotype appeared many times. The chain uses TRBV18 and TRBJ1-4, with 7 bases fitting TRBD1. Trimming removed 2 bases from V and 2 bases from J; junction bases left unmatched: 8. The germline V gene encodes CDR1 KGHSH and CDR2 LQKENI. The CDR3 covers 17 residues. CDR3 loop: CASSPNEQGFTNEKLFF. The CDR3 coding sequence is TGTGCCAGCTCACCAAACGAACAGGGGTTCACTAATGAAAAACTGTTTTTT.

A few counts support this clonotype. The CDR3 here is CASSQIQVSTDTQYF. DNA for the CDR3: TGCGCCAGCAGCCAAATACAGGTTAGCACAGATACGCAGTATTTT. V gene TRBV4-1 combines with J gene TRBJ2-3, with D possibly matching TRBD1 (5 bases). CDR1 MGHRA and CDR2 YSYEKL come from the germline V gene. The CDR3 loop spans 15 amino acids. V gave up 2 bases and J gave up 0 bases, with 9 bases separating them.

V is TRBV19 and J is TRBJ1-5; 7 bases match TRBD1. The V gene end was trimmed by 4 bases and the J gene end by 3 bases; junction bases not matched to a gene: 6. This CDR3 has 15 amino acids. The germline CDR1 and CDR2 sequences are LNHDA and SQIVND (reference sequence). CDR3 amino acids: CASSTGTVPNQPQHF. CDR3 bases: TGTGCCAGTAGTACCGGGACAGTGCCCAATCAGCCCCAGCATTTT.

This chain joins TRBV4-3 and TRBJ2-7, with TRBD2 as a possible D gene (6 bases). This CDR3 has 16 residues. CDR1 is LGHNA and CDR2 is YSLEER in the germline V gene. The CDR3 spells CVLHSRVLGGSYEQYF. DNA for the CDR3: TGCGTCCTACACAGCCGGGTCCTGGGGGGTTCCTACGAGCAGTACTTC.

This clonotype was observed a handful of times. The V and J genes are TRBV12-3 or TRBV12-4 and TRBJ2-1; 8 positions agree with TRBD2. This CDR3 spans 14 amino acids. Trimming took 5 bases from V and 4 from J; bases not matched to a gene: 4. Written as DNA, the CDR3 is TGTGCCAGCAGTAACGGGGGGGTTTACAATGAGCAGTTCTTC. It codes for CASSNGGVYNEQFF.

The rearrangement joins TRBV7-3 to TRBJ2-5; D unresolved. With 2 bases removed from V and 5 bases from J, the gap between germline ends came to 9 bases. The CDR3 totals 13 residues. Germline V gene data show CDR1 as SGHTA and CDR2 as FQGTGA. The CDR3, as DNA: TGTGCCAGCAGCTTAGTTCCCCAGGAGACCCAGTACTTC. Encoded protein: CASSLVPQETQYF.

This clonotype has a count of ten or more. The chain employs TRBV6-1 and TRBJ2-2; D gene unclear. Germline CDR1 MNHNS, CDR2 SASEGT. This CDR3 is 15 amino acids long. The germline V and J ends were trimmed by 6 bases and 7 bases, with 18 bases remaining between them. CDR3 in DNA: TGTGCCAGCAGCCCCGCAGGAACCCTAGGCGGGGAGCTGTTTTTT. Translation: CASSPAGTLGGELFF.

There are many counts of this clonotype. The genes are TRBV4-2 and TRBJ1-2; 7 bases map to TRBD1. The CDR3 loop spans 15 amino acids. Germline V gene lookup returns CDR1 LGHNA and CDR2 YNFKEQ. J was trimmed by 4 bases and V by 0 bases; bases with no gene match: 5. DNA for the CDR3: TGTGCCAGCAGCCAAGAGGGGGCAGGGGGCTATGGCTACACCTTC. It specifies CASSQEGAGGYGYTF.

A few counts support this clonotype. The chain combines TRBV19 with TRBJ2-1; 12 bases fit TRBD1. This CDR3 is built from 15 residues. V was clipped by 6 bases and J by 9 bases; unmatched bases: 9. Germline V lookup: CDR1 LNHDA, CDR2 SQIVND (reference sequence). This CDR3 reads CASSETGTGGTEQFF. Here the CDR3 DNA reads TGTGCCAGTAGCGAAACCGGGACAGGGGGCACTGAGCAGTTCTTC.

This clonotype has at least ten counts. This chain links TRBV4-2 with TRBJ2-1, with TRBD2 identical over 8 bases. Germline V gene sequence: CDR1 LGHNA, CDR2 YNFKEQ. The CDR3 is made up of 15 amino acids. The ends lost 0 bases at V and 7 bases at J; junction bases unmatched: 5. The DNA of the CDR3 is TGTGCCAGCAGCCAAGAGCGGACTAGCTCAAATGAGCAGTTCTTC. It yields the protein CASSQERTSSNEQFF.

This clonotype was counted a few times. This chain links TRBV5-6 with TRBJ1-2; D ambiguous. CDR1 is SGHDT and CDR2 is YYEEEE in the germline V gene. V was clipped by 4 bases and J by 8 bases, with 18 bases between them. The CDR3 is 14 residues long. CDR3 coding DNA: TGTGCCAGCAGCCCACTTTCTACGGTATCCGGCTACACCTTC. Translating it yields CASSPLSTVSGYTF.

The chain joins TRBV19 to TRBJ2-3; D not resolved. This CDR3 comprises 13 residues. The germline V gene encodes CDR1 LNHDA and CDR2 SQIVND (reference sequence). V gave up 5 bases and J gave up 8 bases, with 14 bases separating them. CDR3 sequence (DNA): TGTGCCAGTAGTCCTCAATATACTGGTACGCAGTATTTT. Its protein is CASSPQYTGTQYF.